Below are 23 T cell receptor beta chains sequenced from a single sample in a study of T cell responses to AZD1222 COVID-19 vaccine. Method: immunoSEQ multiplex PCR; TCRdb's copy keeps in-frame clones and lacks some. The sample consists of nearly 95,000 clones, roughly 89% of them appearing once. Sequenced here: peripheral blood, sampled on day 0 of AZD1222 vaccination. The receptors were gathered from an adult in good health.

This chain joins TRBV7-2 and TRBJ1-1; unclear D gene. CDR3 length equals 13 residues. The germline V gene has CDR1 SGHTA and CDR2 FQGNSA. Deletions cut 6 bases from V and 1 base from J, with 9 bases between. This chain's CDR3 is CASRLGQNTEAFF. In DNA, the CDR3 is TGTGCCAGCAGACTAGGGCAGAACACTGAAGCTTTCTTT.

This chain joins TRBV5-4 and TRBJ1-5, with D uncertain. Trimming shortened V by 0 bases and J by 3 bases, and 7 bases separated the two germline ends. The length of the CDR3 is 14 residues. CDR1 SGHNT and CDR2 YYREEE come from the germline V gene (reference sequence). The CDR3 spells CASSLDQANQPQHF. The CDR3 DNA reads TGTGCCAGCAGCTTGGACCAGGCCAATCAGCCCCAGCATTTT.

The CDR3 nucleotides read TGTGCCACCAGCATGCCTGGACCGACAGCCTCTGGGGAGCAGTTCTTC. Translation gives CATSMPGPTASGEQFF. This chain uses TRBV15 with TRBJ2-1; a possible D gene is TRBD1 (5 bases). The CDR3 covers 16 residues. Trimming took 4 bases from V and 10 from J, leaving 23 bases between them. Germline loops: CDR1 LNHNV, CDR2 YYDKDF (reference sequence).

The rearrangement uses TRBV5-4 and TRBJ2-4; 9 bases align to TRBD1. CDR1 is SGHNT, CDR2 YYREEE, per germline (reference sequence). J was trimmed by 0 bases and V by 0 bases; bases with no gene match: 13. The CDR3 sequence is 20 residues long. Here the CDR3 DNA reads TGTGCCAGCAGCTTGGGCGTGACAGGGGGTCGAATCCTAGCCAAAAACATTCAGTACTTC. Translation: CASSLGVTGGRILAKNIQYF. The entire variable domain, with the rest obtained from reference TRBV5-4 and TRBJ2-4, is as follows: ETGVTQSPTHLIKTRGQQVTLRCSSQSGHNTVSWYQQALGQGPQFIFQYYREEENGRGNFPPRFSGLQFPNYSSELNVNALELDDSALYLCASSLGVTGGRILAKNIQYFGAGTRLSVL.

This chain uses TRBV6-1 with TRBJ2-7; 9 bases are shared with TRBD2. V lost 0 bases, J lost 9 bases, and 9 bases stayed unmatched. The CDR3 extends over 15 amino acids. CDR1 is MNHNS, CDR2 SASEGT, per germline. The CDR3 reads CASSEAGTSSSAQYF. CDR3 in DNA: TGTGCCAGCAGTGAAGCGGGGACTAGCTCTTCCGCGCAGTACTTC.

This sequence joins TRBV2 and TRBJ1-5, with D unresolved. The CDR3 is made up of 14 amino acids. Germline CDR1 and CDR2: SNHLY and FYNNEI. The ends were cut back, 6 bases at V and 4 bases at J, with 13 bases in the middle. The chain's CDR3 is CASREAFLNQPQHF. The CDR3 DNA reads TGTGCCAGCAGGGAGGCCTTCCTAAATCAGCCCCAGCATTTT. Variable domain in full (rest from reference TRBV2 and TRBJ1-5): EPEVTQTPSHQVTQMGQEVILRCVPISNHLYFYWYRQILGQKVEFLVSFYNNEISEKSEIFDDQFSVERPDGSNFTLKIRSTKLEDSAMYFCASREAFLNQPQHFGDGTRLSIL.

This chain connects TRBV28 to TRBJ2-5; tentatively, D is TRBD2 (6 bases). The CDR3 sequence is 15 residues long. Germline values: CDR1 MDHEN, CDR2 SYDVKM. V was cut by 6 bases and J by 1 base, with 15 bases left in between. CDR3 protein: CASRYPVGGQETQYF. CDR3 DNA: TGTGCCAGCAGATACCCCGTCGGGGGCCAAGAGACCCAGTACTTC.

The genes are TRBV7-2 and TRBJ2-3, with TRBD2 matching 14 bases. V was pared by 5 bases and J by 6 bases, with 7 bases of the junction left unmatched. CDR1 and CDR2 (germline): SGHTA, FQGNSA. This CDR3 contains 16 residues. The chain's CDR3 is CASSPWTSGGFDTQYF. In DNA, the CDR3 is TGTGCCAGCAGCCCCTGGACTAGCGGGGGGTTTGATACGCAGTATTTT.

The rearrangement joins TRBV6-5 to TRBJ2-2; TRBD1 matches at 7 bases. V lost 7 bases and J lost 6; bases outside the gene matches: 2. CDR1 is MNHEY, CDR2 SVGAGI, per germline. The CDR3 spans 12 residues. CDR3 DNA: TGTGCCAGCACCCAGGGGGCCGGGGAGCTGTTTTTT. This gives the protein CASTQGAGELFF.

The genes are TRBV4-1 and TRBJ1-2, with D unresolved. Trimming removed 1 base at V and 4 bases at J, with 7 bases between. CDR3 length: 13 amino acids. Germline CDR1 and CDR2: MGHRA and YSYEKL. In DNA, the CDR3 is TGCGCCAGCAGCCAAGGACGAGCCTATGGCTACACCTTC. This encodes CASSQGRAYGYTF.

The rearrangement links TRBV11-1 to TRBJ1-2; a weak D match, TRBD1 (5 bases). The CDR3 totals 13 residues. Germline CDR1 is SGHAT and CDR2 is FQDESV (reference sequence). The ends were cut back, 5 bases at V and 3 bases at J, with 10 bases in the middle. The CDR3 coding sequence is TGTGCCAGCAGCCCAGGGTGGGACTATGGCTACACCTTC. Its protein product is CASSPGWDYGYTF.

The DNA of the CDR3 is TGTGCCAGCACCAGCCAAGGGAAGAACACTGAAGCTTTCTTT. Protein sequence: CASTSQGKNTEAFF. The genes are TRBV6-5 and TRBJ1-1, with D uncertain. Germline V gene sequence: CDR1 MNHEY, CDR2 SVGAGI. Trimming removed 7 bases at V and 1 base at J, with 13 bases between. The CDR3 covers 14 residues.

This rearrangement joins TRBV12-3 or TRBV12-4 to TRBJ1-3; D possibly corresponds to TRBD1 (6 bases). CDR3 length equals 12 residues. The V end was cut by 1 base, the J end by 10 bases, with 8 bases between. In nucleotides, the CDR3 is TGTGCCAGCAGTTTAGGGGACACTACCATATATTTT. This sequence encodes CASSLGDTTIYF.

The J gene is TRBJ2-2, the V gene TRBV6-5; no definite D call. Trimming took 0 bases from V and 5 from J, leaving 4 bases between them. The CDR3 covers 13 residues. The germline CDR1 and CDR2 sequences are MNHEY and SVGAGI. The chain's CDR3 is CASSYSFTGELFF. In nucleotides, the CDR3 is TGTGCCAGCAGTTACTCGTTTACCGGGGAGCTGTTTTTT.

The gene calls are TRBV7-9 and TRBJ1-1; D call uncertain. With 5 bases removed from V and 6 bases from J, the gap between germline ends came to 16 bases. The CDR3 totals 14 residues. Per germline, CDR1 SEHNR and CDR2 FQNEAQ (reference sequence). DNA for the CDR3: TGTGCCAGCAGCGCCCCCCCTGGGATGGCTGAAGCTTTCTTT. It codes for CASSAPPGMAEAFF.

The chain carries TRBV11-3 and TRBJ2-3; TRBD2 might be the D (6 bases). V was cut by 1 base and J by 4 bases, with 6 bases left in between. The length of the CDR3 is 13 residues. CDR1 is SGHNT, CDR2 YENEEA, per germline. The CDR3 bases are TGTGCCAGCAGCTTAGGGGGGGCAGATACGCAGTATTTT. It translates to CASSLGGADTQYF.

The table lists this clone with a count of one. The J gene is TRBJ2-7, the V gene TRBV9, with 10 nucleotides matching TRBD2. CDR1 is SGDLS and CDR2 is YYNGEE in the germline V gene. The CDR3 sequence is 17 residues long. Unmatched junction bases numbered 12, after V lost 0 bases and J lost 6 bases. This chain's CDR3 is CASSVVDSGGFRGEQYF. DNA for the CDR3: TGTGCCAGCAGCGTAGTAGATAGCGGGGGGTTTAGGGGCGAGCAGTACTTC.

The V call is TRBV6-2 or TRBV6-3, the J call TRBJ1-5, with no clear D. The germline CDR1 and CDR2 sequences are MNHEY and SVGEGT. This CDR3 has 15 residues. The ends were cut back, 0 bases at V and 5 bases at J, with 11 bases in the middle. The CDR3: CASSYSRRADQPQHF. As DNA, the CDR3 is TGTGCCAGCAGTTACTCGAGAAGGGCGGATCAGCCCCAGCATTTT.

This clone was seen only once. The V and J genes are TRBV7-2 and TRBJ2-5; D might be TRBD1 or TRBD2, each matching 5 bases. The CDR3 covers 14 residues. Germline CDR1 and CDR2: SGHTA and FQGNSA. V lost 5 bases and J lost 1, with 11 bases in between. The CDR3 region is CASSLQRGQETQYF. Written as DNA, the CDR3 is TGTGCCAGCAGCCTCCAGAGGGGCCAAGAGACCCAGTACTTC.

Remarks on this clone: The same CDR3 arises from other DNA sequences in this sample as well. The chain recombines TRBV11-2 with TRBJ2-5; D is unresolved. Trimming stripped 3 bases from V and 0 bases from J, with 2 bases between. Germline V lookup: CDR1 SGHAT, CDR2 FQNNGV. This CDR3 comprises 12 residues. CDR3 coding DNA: TGTGCCAGCAGCTTGGACCAAGAGACCCAGTACTTC. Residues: CASSLDQETQYF.

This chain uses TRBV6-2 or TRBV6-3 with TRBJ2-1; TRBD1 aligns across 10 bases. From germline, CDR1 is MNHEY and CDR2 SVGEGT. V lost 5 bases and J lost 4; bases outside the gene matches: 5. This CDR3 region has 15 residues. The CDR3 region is CASSGGQGEYNEQFF. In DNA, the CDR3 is TGTGCCAGCAGTGGAGGACAGGGGGAATACAATGAGCAGTTCTTC.

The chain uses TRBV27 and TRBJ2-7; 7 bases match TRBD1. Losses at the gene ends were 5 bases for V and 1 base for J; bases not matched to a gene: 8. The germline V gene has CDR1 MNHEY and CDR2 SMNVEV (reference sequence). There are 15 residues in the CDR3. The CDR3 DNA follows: TGTGCCAGCAGTGACAACCGACAGGGTTCCTACGAGCAGTACTTC. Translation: CASSDNRQGSYEQYF.

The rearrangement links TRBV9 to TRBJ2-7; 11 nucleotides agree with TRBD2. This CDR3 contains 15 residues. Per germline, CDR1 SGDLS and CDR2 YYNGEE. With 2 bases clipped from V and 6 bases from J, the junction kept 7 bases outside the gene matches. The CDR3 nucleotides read TGTGCCAGCAGCGTTAGCGGGGGGGCCGGCGGCGAGCAGTACTTC. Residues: CASSVSGGAGGEQYF. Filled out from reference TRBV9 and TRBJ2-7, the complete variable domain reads DSGVTQTPKHLITATGQRVTLRCSPRSGDLSVYWYQQSLDQGLQFLIQYYNGEERAKGNILERFSAQQFPDLHSELNLSSLELGDSALYFCASSVSGGAGGEQYFGPGTRLTVT.